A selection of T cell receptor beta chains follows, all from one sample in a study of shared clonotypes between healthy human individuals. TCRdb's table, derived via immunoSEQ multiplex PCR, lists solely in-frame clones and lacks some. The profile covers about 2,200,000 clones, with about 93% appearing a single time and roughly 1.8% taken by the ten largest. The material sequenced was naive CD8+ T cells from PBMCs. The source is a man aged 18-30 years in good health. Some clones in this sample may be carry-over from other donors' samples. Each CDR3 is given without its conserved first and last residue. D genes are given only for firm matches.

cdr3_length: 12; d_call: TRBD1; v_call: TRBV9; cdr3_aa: ASSASRGLEKLF
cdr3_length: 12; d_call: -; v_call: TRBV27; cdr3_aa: ASSLGTHYNEQF
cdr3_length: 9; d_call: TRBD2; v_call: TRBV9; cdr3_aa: ASSASGRQF
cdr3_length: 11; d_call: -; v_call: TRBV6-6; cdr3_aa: ARSQGAKNIQY
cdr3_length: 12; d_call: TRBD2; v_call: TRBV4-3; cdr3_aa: ASSKREPFNEQF
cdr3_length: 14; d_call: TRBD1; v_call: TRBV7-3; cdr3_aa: ASSFFQGAGTGELF
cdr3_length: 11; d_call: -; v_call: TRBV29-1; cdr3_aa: SVEDRERQGYT
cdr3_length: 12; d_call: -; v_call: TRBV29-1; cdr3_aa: SVEGGLSSNEQF
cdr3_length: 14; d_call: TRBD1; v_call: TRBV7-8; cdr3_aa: ASSFLTGEANTEAF
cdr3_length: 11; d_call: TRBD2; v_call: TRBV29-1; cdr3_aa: SVLAGGRETQY
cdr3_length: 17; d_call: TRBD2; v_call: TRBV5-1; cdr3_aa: ASSLVFFLAGGDDNEQF
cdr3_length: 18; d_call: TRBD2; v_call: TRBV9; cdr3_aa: ASSGTGTSGWEGSYNEQF
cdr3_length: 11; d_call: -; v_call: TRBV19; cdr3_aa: ASSIDSSYEQY
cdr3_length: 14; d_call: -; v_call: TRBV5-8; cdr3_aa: ASSWSWELLETEQF
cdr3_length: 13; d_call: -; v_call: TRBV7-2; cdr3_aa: ASSQLLRPADTQY
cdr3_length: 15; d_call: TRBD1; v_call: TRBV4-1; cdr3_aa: ASSGRDSQLGNHGYT
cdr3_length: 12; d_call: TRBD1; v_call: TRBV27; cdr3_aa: ASSKDRGREEQY
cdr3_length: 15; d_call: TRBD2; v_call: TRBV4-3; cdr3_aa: ASSQEWASGSYNEQF
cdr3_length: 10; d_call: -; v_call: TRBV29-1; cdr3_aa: SVRGLANEQF
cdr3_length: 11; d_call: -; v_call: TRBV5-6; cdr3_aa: ASSQDGEYGYT
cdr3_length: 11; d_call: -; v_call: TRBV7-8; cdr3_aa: ASSFWGAREQY
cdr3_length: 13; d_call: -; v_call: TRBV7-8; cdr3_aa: ASSVPGEGDTEAF
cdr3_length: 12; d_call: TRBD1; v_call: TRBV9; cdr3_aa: ASSGRDSSYEQY
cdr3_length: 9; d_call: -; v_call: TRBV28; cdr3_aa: ASSSTRGQF
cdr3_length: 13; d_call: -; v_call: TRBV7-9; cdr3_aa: ASSLGSHDTDTQY
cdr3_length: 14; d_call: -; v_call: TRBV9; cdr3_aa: ASSAPSGLNTGELF
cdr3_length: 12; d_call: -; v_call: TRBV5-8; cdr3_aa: ASSFIGANTEAF
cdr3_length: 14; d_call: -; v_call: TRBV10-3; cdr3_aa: AITELSDKSGNTIY
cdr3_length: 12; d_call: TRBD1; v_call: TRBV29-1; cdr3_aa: SVGDRGWGYEQY
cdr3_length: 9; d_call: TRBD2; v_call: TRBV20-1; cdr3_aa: SGLTSGNEF
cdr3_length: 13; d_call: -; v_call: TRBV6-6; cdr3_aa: ATRGGVYRQETQY
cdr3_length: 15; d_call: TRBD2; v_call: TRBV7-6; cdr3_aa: ASSLVRGTSGMYEQY
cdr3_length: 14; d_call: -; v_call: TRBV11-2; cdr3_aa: ASSYSFRDSTDTQY
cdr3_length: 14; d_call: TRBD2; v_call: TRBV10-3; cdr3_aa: AISEMVAGVPYEQY
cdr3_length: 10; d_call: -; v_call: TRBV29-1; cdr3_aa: SVDGQTYGYT
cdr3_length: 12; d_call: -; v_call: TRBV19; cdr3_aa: ASSPTSVFYEQY
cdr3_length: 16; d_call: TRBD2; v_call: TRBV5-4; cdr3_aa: ASSLGPPGGASTDTQY